This T cell receptor beta chain originates from a study of graft-versus-host responses after intestinal transplantation. This CDR3 region has 13 residues. Germline values: CDR1 MNHEY, CDR2 SVGAGI. Trimming cost V 6 bases and J 5 bases, with 13 bases left between them. Each mixed lymphocyte reaction held around 200,000 CFSE-labeled responders and around 200,000 irradiated violet-dye-labeled stimulators. Study-wide findings and caveats: The recipient marrow held GvH clones, and some of them showed up first in ileum or blood.

In this sample, this clone turned up a few times. Generated by immunoSEQ multiplex PCR, the TCRdb table keeps only in-frame clones and is missing some. The sample yields about 20,000 clones, approximately 46% seen once. V is TRBV6-5 and J is TRBJ2-5, with D perhaps matching TRBD1 (6 bases). The sequenced sample was alloreactive CD4+ T cells from a mixed lymphocyte reaction culture, obtained before intestinal transplant. The subset: CFSE-low proliferating T cells sorted from roughly six-day pre-transplant mixed lymphocyte reaction (GvH or HvG direction). This TCR came from a human patient who received an intestinal transplant. CDR3 loop: CASSPRQGETQYF. The CDR3 region has the DNA TGTGCCAGCAGCCCACGCCAGGGGGAGACCCAGTACTTC.